This record concerns one T cell receptor beta chain sequence. The data stem from a study of blood T cell repertoires in COVID-19. The overall study: There were acute and convalescent COVID-19 samples, and they came from the United States, Italy and Spain.

Recruitment covered about two dozen US areas and drew participants whose ages spanned roughly 18 to 100 years. Donors in Cohort 3 who had recovered were those with two negative PCRs, healthcare professional clearance, or resolution of their symptoms. The V end was cut by 5 bases, the J end by 2 bases, with 10 bases between. Germline V gene data show CDR1 as SGHTA and CDR2 as FQGNSA. CDR3 size: 14 residues. The data were produced by immunoSEQ multiplex PCR, yet TCRdb's version contains in-frame clones alone and is incomplete. The sample holds 200,000 to 250,000 clones, 87% seen once. This receptor was obtained from a young man who had recovered from COVID-19. The rearrangement links TRBV7-2 to TRBJ1-3; D unresolved. Input material: PBMCs or T cells enriched from blood (not recorded which). This chain's CDR3 is CASSPQVAGNTIYF. CDR3 nucleotide sequence: TGTGCCAGCAGCCCTCAGGTAGCTGGAAACACCATATATTTT.